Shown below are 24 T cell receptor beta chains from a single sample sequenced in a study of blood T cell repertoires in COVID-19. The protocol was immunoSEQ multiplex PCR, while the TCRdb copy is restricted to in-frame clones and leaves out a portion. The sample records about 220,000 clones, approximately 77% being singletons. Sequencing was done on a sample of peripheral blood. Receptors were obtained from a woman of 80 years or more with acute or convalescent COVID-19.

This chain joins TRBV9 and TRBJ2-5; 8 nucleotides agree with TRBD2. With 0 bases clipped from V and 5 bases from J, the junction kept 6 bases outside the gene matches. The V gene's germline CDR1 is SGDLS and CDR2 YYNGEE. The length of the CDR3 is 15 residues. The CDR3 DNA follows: TGTGCCAGCAGCGTAGCGGGGGGGCCGGAGGAGACCCAGTACTTC. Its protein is CASSVAGGPEETQYF.

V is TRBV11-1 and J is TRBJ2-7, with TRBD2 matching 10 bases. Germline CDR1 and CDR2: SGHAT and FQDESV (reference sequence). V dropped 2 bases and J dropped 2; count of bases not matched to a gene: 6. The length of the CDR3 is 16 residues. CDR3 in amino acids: CASSLYFGTSAYEQYF. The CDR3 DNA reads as TGTGCCAGCAGCTTATATTTTGGGACTAGCGCCTACGAGCAGTACTTC.

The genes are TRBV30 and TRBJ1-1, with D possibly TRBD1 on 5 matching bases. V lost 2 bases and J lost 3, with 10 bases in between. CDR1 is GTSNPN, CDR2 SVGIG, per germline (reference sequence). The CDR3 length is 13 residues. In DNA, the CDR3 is TGTGCCTGGAGTCTAGGAGGGGACACTGAAGCTTTCTTT. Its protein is CAWSLGGDTEAFF.

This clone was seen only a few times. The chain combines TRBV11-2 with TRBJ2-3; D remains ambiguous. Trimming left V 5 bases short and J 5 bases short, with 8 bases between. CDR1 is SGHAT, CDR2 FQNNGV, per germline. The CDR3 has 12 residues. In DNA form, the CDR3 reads TGTGCCAGCAGCCCCGTCGGAGATACGCAGTATTTT. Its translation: CASSPVGDTQYF.

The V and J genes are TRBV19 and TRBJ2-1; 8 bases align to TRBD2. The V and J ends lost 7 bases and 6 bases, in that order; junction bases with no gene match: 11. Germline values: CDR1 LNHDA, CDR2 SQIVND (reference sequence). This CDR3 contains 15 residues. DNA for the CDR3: TGTGCCAGTATCCCTGGCCCGGGGGGGGGCAATGAGCAGTTCTTC. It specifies CASIPGPGGGNEQFF.

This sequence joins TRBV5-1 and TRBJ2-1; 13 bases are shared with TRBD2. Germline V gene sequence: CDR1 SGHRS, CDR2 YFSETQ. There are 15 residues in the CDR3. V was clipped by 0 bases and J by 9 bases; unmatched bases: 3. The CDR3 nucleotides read TGCGCCAGCAGCTTGGGGACTAGCGGGGGTACTGAGCAGTTCTTC. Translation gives CASSLGTSGGTEQFF.

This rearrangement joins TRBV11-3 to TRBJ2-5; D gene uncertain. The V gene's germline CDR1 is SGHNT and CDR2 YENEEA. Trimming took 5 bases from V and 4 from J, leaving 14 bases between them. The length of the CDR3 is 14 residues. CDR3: CASSRAWQVETQYF. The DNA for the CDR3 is TGTGCCAGCAGCCGTGCGTGGCAGGTAGAGACCCAGTACTTC.

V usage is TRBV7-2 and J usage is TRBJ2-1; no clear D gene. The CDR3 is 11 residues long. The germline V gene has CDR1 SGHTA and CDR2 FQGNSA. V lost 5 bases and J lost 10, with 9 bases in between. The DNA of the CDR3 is TGTGCCAGCAGCCAGAGGAAGGAGCAGTTCTTC. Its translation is CASSQRKEQFF.

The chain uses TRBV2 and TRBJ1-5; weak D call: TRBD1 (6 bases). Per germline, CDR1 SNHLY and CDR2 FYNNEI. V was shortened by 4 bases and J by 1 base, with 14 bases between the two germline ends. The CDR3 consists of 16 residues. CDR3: CASSGRGWGSNQPQHF. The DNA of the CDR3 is TGTGCCAGCAGTGGTAGGGGGTGGGGGAGCAATCAGCCCCAGCATTTT.

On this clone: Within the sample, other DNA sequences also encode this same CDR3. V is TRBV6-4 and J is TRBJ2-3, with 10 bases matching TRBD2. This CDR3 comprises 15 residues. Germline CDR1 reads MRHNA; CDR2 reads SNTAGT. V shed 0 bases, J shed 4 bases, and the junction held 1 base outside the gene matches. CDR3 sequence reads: CASSDSSGGADTQYF. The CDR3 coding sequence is TGTGCCAGCAGTGACTCAAGCGGGGGGGCAGATACGCAGTATTTT.

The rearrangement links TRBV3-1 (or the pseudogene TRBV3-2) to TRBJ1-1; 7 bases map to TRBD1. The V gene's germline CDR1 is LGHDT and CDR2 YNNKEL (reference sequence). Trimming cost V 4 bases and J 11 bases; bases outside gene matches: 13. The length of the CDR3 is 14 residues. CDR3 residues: CASSPNRDSLWAFF. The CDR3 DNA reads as TGTGCCAGCAGCCCAAACCGGGACAGTTTATGGGCTTTCTTT.

DNA of the CDR3: TGTGCCAGCAGCGTAGGAAGCGGGAAAACCGGGGAGCTGTTTTTT. Its protein product is CASSVGSGKTGELFF. This chain joins TRBV9 and TRBJ2-2, with 7 bases that match TRBD2. Losses at the gene ends were 0 bases for V and 5 bases for J; bases not matched to a gene: 4. The germline V gene has CDR1 SGDLS and CDR2 YYNGEE. The CDR3 loop spans 15 amino acids.

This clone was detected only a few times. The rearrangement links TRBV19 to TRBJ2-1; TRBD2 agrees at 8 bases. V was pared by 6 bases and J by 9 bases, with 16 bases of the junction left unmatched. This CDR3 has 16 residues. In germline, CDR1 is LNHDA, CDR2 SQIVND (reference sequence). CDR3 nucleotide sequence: TGTGCCAGTAGGATGGGCTCCCGGACTAGCCAAGGTGAGCAGTTCTTC. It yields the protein CASRMGSRTSQGEQFF.

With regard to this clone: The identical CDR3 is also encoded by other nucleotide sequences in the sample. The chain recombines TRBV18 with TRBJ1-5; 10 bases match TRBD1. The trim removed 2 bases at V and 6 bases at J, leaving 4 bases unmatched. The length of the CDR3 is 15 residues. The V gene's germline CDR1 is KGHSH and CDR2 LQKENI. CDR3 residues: CASSPGTGVGQPQHF. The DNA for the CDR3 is TGTGCCAGCTCACCAGGGACAGGGGTGGGTCAGCCCCAGCATTTT. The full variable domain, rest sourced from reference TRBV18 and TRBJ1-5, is NAGVMQNPRHLVRRRGQEARLRCSPMKGHSHVYWYRQLPEEGLKFMVYLQKENIIDESGMPKERFSAEFPKEGPSILRIQQVVRGDSAAYFCASSPGTGVGQPQHFGDGTRLSIL.

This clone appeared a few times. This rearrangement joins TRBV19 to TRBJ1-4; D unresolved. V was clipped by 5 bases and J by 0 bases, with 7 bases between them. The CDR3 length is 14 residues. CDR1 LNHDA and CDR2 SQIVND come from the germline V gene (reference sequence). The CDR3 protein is CASSRGSTNEKLFF. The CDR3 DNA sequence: TGTGCCAGTAGTCGCGGGTCAACTAATGAAAAACTGTTTTTT.

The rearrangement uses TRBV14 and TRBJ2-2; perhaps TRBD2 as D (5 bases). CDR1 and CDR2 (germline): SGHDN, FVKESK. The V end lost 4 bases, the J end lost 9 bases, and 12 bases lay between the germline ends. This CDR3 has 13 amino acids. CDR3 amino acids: CASSLSRGRELFF. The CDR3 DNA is TGTGCCAGCAGCCTATCTCGAGGGAGGGAGCTGTTTTTT.

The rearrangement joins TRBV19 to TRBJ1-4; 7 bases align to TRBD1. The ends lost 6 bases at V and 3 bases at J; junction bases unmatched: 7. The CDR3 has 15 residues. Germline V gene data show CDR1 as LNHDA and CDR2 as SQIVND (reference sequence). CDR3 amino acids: CASRGGQAPNEKLFF. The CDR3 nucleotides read TGTGCCAGTAGGGGAGGACAGGCCCCTAATGAAAAACTGTTTTTT.

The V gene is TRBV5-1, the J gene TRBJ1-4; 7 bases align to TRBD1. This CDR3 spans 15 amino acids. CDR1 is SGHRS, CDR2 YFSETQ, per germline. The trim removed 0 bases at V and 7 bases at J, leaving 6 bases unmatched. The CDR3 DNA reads TGCGCCAGCAGCTTGGGACAGGGAGAGATTGAAAAACTGTTTTTT. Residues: CASSLGQGEIEKLFF.

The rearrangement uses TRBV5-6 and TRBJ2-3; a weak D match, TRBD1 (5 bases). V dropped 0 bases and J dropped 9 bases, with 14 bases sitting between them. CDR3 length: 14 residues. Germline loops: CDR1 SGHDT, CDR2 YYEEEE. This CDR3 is CASSLVGREGTQYF. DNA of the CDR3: TGTGCCAGCAGCTTGGTTGGCAGGGAAGGGACGCAGTATTTT. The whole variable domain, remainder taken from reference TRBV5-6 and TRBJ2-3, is DAGVTQSPTHLIKTRGQQVTLRCSPKSGHDTVSWYQQALGQGPQFIFQYYEEEERQRGNFPDRFSGHQFPNYSSELNVNALLLGDSALYLCASSLVGREGTQYFGPGTRLTVL.

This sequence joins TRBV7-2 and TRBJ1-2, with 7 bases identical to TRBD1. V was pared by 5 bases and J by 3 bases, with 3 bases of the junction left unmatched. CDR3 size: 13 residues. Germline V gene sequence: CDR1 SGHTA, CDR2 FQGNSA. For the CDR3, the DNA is TGTGCCAGCAGCCCCGGACAGGACTATGGCTACACCTTC. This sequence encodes CASSPGQDYGYTF. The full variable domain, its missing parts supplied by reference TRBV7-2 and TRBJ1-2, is GAGVSQSPSNKVTEKGKDVELRCDPISGHTALYWYRQSLGQGLEFLIYFQGNSAPDKSGLPSDRFSAERTGGSVSTLTIQRTQQEDSAVYLCASSPGQDYGYTFGSGTRLTVV.

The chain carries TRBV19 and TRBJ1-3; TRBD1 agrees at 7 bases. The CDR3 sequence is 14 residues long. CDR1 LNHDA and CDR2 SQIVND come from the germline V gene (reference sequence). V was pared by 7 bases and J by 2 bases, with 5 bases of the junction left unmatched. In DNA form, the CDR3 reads TGTGCCAGTATGAAGGGGGCCACTGGAAACACCATATATTTT. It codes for CASMKGATGNTIYF.

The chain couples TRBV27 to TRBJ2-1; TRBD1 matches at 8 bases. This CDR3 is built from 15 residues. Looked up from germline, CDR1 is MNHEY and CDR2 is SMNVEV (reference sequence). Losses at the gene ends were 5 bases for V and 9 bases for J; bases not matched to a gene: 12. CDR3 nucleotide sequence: TGTGCCAGCAGTCCGGACAGGGTAATGGGGAGTGAGCAGTTCTTC. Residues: CASSPDRVMGSEQFF.

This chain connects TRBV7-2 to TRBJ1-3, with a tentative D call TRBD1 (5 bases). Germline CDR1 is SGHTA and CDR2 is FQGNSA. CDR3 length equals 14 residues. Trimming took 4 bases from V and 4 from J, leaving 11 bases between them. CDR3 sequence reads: CASSSVRAGNTIYF. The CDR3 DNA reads TGTGCCAGCAGCTCAGTCAGGGCGGGAAACACCATATATTTT.

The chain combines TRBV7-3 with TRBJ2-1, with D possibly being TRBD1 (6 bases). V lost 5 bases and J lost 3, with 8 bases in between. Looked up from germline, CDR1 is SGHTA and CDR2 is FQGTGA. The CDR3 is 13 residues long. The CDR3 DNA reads TGTGCCAGCAGCCAGGGGCTCTACAATGAGCAGTTCTTC. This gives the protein CASSQGLYNEQFF.